The clone carrying this TCR beta chain was seen once. Its antigen is unidentified. The data were taken from a study of STAT3 mutations in large granular lymphocyte leukemia. General study results and limits: In several patients, dominant TCR clone burden exceeded STAT3 mutant burden. In T-cell large granular lymphocyte leukemia, about half of patients showed multiple immunodominant subclonotypes.

The CDR3 loop spans 14 amino acids. Germline assignment: CDR1 SGHRS and CDR2 YFSETQ. Trimming removed 2 bases from V and 5 bases from J; junction bases left unmatched: 5. The method was immunoSEQ multiplex PCR; TCRdb's version includes in-frame clones alone and lacks a portion of them. Altogether approximately 42,000 clones are present, around 80% being singletons, with the ten largest covering around 0.43%. This clonotype was obtained from a human donor with T large granular lymphocyte leukemia. Some clones in this sample may be carry-over from other donors' samples. The chain recombines TRBV5-1 with TRBJ2-5, with TRBD2 matching 8 bases. Sample: PBMCs. The CDR3 DNA is TGCGCCAGCAGCTTAAGCGGGGGAGGTGAGACCCAGTACTTC. Translated: CASSLSGGGETQYF.